This TCR beta chain was observed in a study of CD8 T cells in Susac syndrome. The RNA, roughly 0.5 to 1 ug, was put through reverse transcription using random hexamers. Amplification of TCR beta CDR3 spanned 54 Vbeta and 13 Jbeta via immunoSEQ multiplex PCR. MiXCR, applied by TCRdb to the immunoSEQ multiplex PCR reads, yields one record per CDR3 protein. The repertoire holds roughly 120,000 distinct CDR3 sequences, with around 94% as singletons. CDR3 length: 14 amino acids. CDR1 and CDR2 from the germline V gene are SGHTA and FQGNSA. Deletions cut 1 base from V and 4 bases from J, with 10 bases between.

The chain links TRBV7-2 to TRBJ1-2; D is unresolved. This receptor was taken from a human donor with multiple sclerosis. The sequenced sample was CD4+ T cells from PBMCs. The DNA of the CDR3 is TGTGCCAGCAGCTTAGGCAGGTCGATCTATGGCTACACCTTC. Amino acid sequence: CASSLGRSIYGYTF.